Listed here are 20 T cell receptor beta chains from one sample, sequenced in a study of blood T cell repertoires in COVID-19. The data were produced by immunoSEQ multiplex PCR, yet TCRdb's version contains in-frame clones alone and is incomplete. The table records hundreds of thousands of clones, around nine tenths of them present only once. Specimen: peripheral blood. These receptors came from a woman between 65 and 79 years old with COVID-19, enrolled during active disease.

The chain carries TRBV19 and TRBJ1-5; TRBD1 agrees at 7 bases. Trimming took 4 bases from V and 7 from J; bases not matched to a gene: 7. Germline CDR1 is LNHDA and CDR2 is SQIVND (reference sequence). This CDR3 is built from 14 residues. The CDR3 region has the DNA TGTGCCAGTAGTACCGACAGGGTTGAGCAGCCCCAGCATTTT. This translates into CASSTDRVEQPQHF.

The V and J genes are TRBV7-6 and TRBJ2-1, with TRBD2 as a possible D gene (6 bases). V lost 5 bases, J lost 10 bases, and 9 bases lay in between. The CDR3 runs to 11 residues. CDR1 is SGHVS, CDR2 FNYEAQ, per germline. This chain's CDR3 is CASSVRGEQFF. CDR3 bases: TGTGCCAGCAGCGTCCGGGGGGAGCAGTTCTTC.

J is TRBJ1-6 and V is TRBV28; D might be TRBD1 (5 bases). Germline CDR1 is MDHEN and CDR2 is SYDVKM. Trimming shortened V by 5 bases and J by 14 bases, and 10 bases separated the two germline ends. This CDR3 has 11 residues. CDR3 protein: CASSGASALHF. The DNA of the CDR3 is TGTGCCAGCAGTGGGGCGTCGGCCCTCCACTTT.

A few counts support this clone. CDR3 region: CASRATVFSGNTIYF. The CDR3, as DNA: TGTGCCAGCAGAGCGACAGTCTTCTCTGGAAACACCATATATTTT. The gene calls are TRBV6-5 and TRBJ1-3; D might be TRBD1 (5 bases). This CDR3 is built from 15 residues. V lost 6 bases, J lost 0 bases, and 12 bases lay in between. CDR1 is MNHEY and CDR2 is SVGAGI in the germline V gene.

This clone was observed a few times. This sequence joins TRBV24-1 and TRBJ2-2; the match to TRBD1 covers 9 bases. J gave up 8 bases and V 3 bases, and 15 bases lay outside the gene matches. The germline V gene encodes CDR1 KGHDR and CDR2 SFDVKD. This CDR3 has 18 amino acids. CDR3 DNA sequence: TGTGCCACCAGTGATGGGCAGACGGGACAGGGCTCCCGGGGGGAGCTGTTTTTT. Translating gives CATSDGQTGQGSRGELFF.

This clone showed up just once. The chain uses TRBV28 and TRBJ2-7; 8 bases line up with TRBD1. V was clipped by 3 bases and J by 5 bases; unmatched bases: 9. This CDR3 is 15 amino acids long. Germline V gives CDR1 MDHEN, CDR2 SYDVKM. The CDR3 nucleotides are TGTGCCAGCAGTTTCGCCGGGACAGGTGGAGACGAGCAGTACTTC. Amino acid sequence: CASSFAGTGGDEQYF.

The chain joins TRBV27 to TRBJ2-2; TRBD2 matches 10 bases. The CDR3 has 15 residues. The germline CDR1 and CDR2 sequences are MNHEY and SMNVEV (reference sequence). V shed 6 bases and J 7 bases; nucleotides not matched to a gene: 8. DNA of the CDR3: TGTGCCAGCAGATCCAGCGGGGGGGCCGGCGGGGAGCTGTTTTTT. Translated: CASRSSGGAGGELFF.

As DNA, the CDR3 is TGTGCCAGCAGCTCCCCGGGACTAGCGACCTACGAGCAGTACTTC. Translation: CASSSPGLATYEQYF. The chain combines TRBV7-2 with TRBJ2-7; 10 bases are a match to TRBD2. This CDR3 has 15 residues. Germline CDR1 and CDR2: SGHTA and FQGNSA. J gave up 2 bases and V 4 bases, and 5 bases lay outside the gene matches.

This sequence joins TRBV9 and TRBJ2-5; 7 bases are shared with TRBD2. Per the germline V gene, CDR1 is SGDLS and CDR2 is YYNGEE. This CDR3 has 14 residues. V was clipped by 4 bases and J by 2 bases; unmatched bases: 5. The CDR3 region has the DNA TGTGCCAGCAGCCCCCGGGGGGTTCAAGAGACCCAGTACTTC. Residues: CASSPRGVQETQYF.

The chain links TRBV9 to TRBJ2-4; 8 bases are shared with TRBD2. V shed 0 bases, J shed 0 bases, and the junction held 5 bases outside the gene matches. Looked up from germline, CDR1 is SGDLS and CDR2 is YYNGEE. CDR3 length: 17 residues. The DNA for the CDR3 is TGTGCCAGCAGCGTAGCGGGGGGGCCTGGAGCCAAAAACATTCAGTACTTC. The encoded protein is CASSVAGGPGAKNIQYF.

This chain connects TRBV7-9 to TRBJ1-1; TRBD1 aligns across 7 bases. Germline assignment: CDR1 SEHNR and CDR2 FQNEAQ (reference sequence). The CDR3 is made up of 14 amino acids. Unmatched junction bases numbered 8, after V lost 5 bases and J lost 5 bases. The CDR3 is CASSPGGGFTEAFF. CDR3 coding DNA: TGTGCCAGCAGCCCAGGGGGTGGTTTTACTGAAGCTTTCTTT. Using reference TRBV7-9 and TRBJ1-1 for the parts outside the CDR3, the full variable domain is DTGVSQNPRHKITKRGQNVTFRCDPISEHNRLYWYRQTLGQGPEFLTYFQNEAQLEKSRLLSDRFSAERPKGSFSTLEIQRTEQGDSAMYLCASSPGGGFTEAFFGQGTRLTVV.

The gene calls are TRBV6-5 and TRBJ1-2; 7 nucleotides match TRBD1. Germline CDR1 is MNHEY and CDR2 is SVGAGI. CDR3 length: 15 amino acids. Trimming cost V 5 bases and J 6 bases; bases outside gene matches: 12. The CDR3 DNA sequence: TGTGCCAGCAGTAACGACAGGGTTCTGGTTGATGGCTACACCTTC. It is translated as CASSNDRVLVDGYTF.

The CDR3 DNA sequence: TGTGCCAGCAGCCAAGAACAGGGGGCGTTGAAGAATGAAAAACTGTTTTTT. This translates into CASSQEQGALKNEKLFF. This rearrangement joins TRBV3-1 (or the pseudogene TRBV3-2) to TRBJ1-4; 9 bases align to TRBD1. Germline loops: CDR1 LGHDT, CDR2 YNNKEL (reference sequence). After removal of 0 bases from V and 5 bases from J, the junction contained 7 bases not matched to a gene. This CDR3 region has 17 residues.

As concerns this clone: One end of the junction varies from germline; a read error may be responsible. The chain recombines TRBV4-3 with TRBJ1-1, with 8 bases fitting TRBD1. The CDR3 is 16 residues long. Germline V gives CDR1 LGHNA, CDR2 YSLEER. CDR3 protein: CASSQDQGAMNTEAFF. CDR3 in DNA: TGCGCCAGCAGTCAAGATCAGGGGGCTATGAACACTGAAGCTTTCTTT.

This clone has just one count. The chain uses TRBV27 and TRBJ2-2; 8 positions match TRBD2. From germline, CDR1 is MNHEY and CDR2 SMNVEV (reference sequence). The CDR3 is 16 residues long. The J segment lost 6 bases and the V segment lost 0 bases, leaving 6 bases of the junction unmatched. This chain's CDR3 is CASSLSRTSHAGELFF. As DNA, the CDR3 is TGTGCCAGCAGTTTATCGCGGACTAGCCATGCCGGGGAGCTGTTTTTT.

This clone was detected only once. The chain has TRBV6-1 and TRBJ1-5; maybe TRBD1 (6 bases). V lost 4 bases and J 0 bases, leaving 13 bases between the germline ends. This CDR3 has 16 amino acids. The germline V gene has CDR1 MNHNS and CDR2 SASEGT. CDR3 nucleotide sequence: TGTGCCAGCAGTGGGGGACAAGATTATAGCAATCAGCCCCAGCATTTT. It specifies CASSGGQDYSNQPQHF.

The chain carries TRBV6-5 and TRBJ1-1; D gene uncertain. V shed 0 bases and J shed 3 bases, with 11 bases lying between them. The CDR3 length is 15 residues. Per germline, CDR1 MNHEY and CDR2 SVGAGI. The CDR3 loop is CASSYSIRRDTEAFF. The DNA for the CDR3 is TGTGCCAGCAGTTACTCGATACGGCGGGACACTGAAGCTTTCTTT.

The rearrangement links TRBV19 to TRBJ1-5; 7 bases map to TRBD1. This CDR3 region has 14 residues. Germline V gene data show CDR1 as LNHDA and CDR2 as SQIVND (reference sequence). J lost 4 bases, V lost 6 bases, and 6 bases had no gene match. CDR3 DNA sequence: TGTGCCAGTAGCACGTCAGGGGGTAATCAGCCCCAGCATTTT. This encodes CASSTSGGNQPQHF.

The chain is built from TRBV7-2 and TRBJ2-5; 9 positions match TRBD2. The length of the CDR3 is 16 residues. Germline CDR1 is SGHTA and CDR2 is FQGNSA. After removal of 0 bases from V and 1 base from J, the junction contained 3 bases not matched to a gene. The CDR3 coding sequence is TGTGCCAGCAGCTTAGCCCTAGCGGGGAGCCAAGAGACCCAGTACTTC. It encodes CASSLALAGSQETQYF.

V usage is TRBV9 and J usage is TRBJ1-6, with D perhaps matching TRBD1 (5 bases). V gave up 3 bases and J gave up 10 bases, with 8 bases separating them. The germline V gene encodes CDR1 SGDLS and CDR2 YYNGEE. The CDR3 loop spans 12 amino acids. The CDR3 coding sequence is TGTGCCAGCAGCGATTCAGGGTCACCCCTCCACTTT. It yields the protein CASSDSGSPLHF.